Here is one T cell receptor beta chain with its context. Its antigen is as yet unknown. TCRdb passed the reads through MiXCR, listing each CDR3 protein once. Of a few hundred thousand distinct CDR3 sequences listed, approximately 17% are singletons. The data are from a study of T cell repertoires in cytomegalovirus infection. As for the study in general: Indications came from public TCR beta signatures; they pointed to CMV infection and to a matching HLA type.

Findings of the study overall: Predominance within the ex vivo response was attributable to HLA-C-restricted CMV-specific TCR beta clonotypes. Cumulative frequency (of public TCR beta family members) identified carriers of CMV plus the relevant HLA.

The specimen was CD8+ T cells from PBMCs. The sequence derives from a human donor in good health (CMV status not recorded). Some clones in this sample may be carry-over from other donors' samples.

CDR3 protein: CASSYYSGAGTEAFF. In DNA, the CDR3 is TGTGCCAGCAGTTACTACTCGGGGGCGGGTACTGAAGCTTTCTTT. This chain uses TRBV6-5 with TRBJ1-1, with D possibly matching TRBD1 (6 bases). CDR3 length: 15 residues. The V gene lost 1 base and the J gene lost 5 bases, with 14 bases spanning the gap. In germline, CDR1 is MNHEY, CDR2 SVGAGI.